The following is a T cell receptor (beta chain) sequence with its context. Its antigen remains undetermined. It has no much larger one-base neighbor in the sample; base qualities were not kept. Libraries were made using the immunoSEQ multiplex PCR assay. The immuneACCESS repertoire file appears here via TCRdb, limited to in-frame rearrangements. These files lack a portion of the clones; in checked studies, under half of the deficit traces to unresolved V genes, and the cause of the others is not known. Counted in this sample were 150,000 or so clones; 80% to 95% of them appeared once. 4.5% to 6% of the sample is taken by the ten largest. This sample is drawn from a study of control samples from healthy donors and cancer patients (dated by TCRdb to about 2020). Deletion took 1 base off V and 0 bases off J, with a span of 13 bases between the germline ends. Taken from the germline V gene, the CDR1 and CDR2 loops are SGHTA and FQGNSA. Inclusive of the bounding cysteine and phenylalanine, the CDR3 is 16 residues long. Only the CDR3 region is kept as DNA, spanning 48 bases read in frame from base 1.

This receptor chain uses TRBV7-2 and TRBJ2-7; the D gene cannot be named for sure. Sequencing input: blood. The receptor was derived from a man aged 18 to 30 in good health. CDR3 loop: CASSLGGGRRSYEQYF. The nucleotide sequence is TGTGCCAGCAGCTTAGGAGGCGGCAGGCGCTCCTACGAGCAGTACTTC.